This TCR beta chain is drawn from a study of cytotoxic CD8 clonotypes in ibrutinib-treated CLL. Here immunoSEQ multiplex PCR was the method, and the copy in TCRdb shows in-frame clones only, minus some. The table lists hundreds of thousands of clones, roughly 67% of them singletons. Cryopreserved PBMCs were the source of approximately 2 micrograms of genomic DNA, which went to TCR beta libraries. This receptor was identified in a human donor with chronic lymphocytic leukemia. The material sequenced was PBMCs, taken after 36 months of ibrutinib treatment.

CDR3 residues: CASRVGQGNEQFF. In nucleotides, the CDR3 is TGTGCCAGCAGGGTAGGGCAGGGTAATGAGCAGTTCTTC. The chain uses TRBV27 and TRBJ2-1; possibly TRBD1 for D (5 bases). Trimming took 6 bases from V and 7 from J, leaving 13 bases between them. In germline, CDR1 is MNHEY, CDR2 SMNVEV (reference sequence). This CDR3 has 13 amino acids.